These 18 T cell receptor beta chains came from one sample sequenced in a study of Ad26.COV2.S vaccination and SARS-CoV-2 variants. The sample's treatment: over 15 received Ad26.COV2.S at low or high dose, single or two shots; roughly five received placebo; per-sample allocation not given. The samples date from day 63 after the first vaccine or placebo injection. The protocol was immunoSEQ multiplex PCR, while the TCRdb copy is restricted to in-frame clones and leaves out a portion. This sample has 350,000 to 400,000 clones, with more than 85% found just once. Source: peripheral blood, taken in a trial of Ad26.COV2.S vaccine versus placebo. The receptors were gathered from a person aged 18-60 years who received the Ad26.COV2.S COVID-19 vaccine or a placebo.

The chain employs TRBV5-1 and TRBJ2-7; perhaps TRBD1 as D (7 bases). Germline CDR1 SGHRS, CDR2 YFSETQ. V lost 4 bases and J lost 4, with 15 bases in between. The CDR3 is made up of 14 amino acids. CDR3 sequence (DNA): TGCGCCAGCAGCCCGGCGGGACAGCCGTACGAGCAGTACTTC. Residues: CASSPAGQPYEQYF.

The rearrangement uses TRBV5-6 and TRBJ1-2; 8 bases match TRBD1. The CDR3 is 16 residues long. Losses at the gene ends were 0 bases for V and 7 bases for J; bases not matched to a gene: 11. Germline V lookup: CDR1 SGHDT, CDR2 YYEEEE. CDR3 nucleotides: TGTGCCAGCAGCTTGGTTCGGGGGCAGGGGGCGTTTGGCTACACCTTC. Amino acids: CASSLVRGQGAFGYTF.

CDR3 DNA: TGTGCCAGTACATTGGGGGTATCGGGCTCTGGGGCCAACGTCCTGACTTTC. Amino acid sequence: CASTLGVSGSGANVLTF. The V gene is TRBV19, the J gene TRBJ2-6; D may correspond to TRBD1 or TRBD2 (5 bases each). Per the germline V gene, CDR1 is LNHDA and CDR2 is SQIVND (reference sequence). The CDR3 length is 17 residues. The ends were cut back, 7 bases at V and 0 bases at J, with 16 bases in the middle.

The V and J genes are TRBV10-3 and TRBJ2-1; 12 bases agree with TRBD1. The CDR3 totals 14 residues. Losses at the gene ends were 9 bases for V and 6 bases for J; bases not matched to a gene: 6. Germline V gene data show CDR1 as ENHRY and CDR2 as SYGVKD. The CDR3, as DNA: TGTGCCATTACCGGGACAGGGGGCCGCAATGAGCAGTTCTTC. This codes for CAITGTGGRNEQFF.

This CDR3 is CASSSDPGGNYGYTF. In DNA, the CDR3 is TGTGCCAGCAGCTCAGACCCAGGGGGGAACTATGGCTACACCTTC. The chain couples TRBV7-9 to TRBJ1-2, with TRBD1 matching 7 bases. The germline V gene has CDR1 SEHNR and CDR2 FQNEAQ (reference sequence). Germline trimming cut 4 bases from V and 2 bases from J; bases unmatched to any gene: 7. The CDR3 sequence is 15 residues long. Variable domain in full (rest from reference TRBV7-9 and TRBJ1-2): DTGVSQNPRHKITKRGQNVTFRCDPISEHNRLYWYRQTLGQGPEFLTYFQNEAQLEKSRLLSDRFSAERPKGSFSTLEIQRTEQGDSAMYLCASSSDPGGNYGYTFGSGTRLTVV.

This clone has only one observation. The CDR3 protein is CASSHQGPGELFF. CDR3 DNA: TGTGCCAGCAGCCATCAGGGGCCCGGGGAGCTGTTTTTT. V usage is TRBV14 and J usage is TRBJ2-2, with D perhaps TRBD1 (6 bases). Per germline, CDR1 SGHDN and CDR2 FVKESK. CDR3 length: 13 residues. V was trimmed by 3 bases and J by 6 bases, leaving 8 bases between them.

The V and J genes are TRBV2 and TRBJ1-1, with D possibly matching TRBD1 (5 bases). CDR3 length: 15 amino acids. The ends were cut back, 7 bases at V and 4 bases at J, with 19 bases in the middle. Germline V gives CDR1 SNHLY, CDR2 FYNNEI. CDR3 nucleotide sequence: TGTGCCAGCAAGCTTGAGGTCAGGGCAAGCACTGAAGCTTTCTTT. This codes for CASKLEVRASTEAFF.

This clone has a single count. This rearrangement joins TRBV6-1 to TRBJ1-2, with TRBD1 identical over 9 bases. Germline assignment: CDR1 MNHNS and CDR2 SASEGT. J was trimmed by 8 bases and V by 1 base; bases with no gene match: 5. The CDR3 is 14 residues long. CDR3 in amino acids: CASSEVTGGWGYTF. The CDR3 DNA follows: TGTGCCAGCAGTGAAGTGACAGGGGGTTGGGGCTACACCTTC.

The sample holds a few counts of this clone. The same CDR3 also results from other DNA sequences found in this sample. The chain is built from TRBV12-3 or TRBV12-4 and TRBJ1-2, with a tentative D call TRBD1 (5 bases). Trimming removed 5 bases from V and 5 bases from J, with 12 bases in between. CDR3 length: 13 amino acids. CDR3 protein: CASSPDRKYGYTF. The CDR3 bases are TGTGCCAGCAGTCCTGACAGAAAGTATGGCTACACCTTC.

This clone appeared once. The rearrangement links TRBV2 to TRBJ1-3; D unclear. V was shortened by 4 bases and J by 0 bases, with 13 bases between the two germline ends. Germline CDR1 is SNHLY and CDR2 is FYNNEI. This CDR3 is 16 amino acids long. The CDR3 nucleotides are TGTGCCAGCAGTGGGTTTGTCACTACCTCTGGAAACACCATATATTTT. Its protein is CASSGFVTTSGNTIYF.

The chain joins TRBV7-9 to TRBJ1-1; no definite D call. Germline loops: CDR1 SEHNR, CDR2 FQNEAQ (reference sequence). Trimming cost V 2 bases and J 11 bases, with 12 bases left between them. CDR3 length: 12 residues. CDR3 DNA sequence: TGTGCCAGCAGCTTAATTACAAACACCGCTTTCTTT. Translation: CASSLITNTAFF.

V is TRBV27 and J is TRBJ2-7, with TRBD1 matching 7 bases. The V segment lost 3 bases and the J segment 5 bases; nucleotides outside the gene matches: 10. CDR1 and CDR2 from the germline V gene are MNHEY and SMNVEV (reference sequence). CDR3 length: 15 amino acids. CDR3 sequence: CASSLGLGDSNEQYF. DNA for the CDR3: TGTGCCAGCAGTTTGGGTCTGGGGGACAGCAACGAGCAGTACTTC.

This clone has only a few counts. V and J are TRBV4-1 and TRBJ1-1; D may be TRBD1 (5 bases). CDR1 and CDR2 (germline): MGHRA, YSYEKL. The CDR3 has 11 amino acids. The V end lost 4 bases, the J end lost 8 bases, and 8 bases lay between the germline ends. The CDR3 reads CASSRRTEAFF. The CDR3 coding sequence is TGCGCCAGCAGCCGGCGGACAGAAGCTTTCTTT.

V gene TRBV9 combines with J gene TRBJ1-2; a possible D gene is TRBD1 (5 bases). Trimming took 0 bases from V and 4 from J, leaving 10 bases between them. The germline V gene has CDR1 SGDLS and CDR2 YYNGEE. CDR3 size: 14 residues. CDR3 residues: CASSVGGFSYGYTF. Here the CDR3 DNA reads TGTGCCAGCAGCGTAGGGGGGTTTAGCTATGGCTACACCTTC.

CDR3 nucleotide sequence: TGTGCCAGCAGCATGATTTCCAACACCGGGGAGCTGTTTTTT. The encoded protein is CASSMISNTGELFF. This sequence joins TRBV5-4 and TRBJ2-2, with D unclear. CDR1 SGHNT and CDR2 YYREEE come from the germline V gene (reference sequence). CDR3 size: 14 residues. The V gene lost 4 bases and the J gene lost 2 bases, with 9 bases spanning the gap.

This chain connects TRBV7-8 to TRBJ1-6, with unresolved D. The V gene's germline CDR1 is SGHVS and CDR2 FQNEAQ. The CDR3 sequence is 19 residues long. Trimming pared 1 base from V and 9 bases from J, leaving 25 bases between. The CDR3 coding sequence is TGTGCCAGCAGCTTAGTTAGTTACAGCCTAGAAAGTTTCGGTTCACCCCTCCACTTT. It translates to CASSLVSYSLESFGSPLHF.

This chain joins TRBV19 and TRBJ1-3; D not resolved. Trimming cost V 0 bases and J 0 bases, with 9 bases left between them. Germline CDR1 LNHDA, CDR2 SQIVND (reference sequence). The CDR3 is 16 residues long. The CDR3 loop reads CASSIDHLSSGNTIYF. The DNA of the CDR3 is TGTGCCAGTAGTATAGACCACCTCAGCTCTGGAAACACCATATATTTT.

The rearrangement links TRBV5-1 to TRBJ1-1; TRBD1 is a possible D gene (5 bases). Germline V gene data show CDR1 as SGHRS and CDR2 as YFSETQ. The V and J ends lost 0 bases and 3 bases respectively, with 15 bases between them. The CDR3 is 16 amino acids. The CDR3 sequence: CASSLARVGRDTEAFF. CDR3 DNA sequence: TGCGCCAGCAGCTTGGCCCGAGTGGGGCGCGACACTGAAGCTTTCTTT.